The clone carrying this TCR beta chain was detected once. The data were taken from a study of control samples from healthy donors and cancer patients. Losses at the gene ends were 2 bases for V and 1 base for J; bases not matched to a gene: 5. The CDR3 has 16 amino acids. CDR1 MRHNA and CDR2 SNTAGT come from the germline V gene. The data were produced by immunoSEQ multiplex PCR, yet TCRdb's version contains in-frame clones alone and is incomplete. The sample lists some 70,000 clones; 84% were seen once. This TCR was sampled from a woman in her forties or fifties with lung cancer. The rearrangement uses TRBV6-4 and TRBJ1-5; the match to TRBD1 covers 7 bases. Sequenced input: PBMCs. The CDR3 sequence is CASSDATGKSNQPQHF. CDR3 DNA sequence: TGTGCCAGCAGTGACGCGACAGGGAAGAGCAATCAGCCCCAGCATTTT.